The entry that follows covers one T cell receptor beta chain sequence. Using immunoSEQ multiplex PCR, the repertoire was profiled, and TCRdb retains in-frame clones only, with some absent. The sample records nearly 350,000 clones, about 90% being singletons. The data derive from a study of blood T cell repertoires in COVID-19. As for the study in general: Whether acute or convalescent, the COVID-19 samples came from the United States, Italy and Spain.

Germline V gene lookup returns CDR1 KGHSH and CDR2 LQKENI. The CDR3 sequence is 12 residues long. Between the trimmed V and J ends, which lost 1 base and 7 bases, there was a span of 5 bases. Sequencing was done on a sample of PBMCs or T cells enriched from blood (not recorded which). The chain recombines TRBV18 with TRBJ2-1; D is perhaps TRBD2 (5 bases). This receptor was taken from a woman in her twenties or thirties who had recovered from COVID-19. The CDR3 bases are TGTGCCAGCTCACCACGGGAGAATGAGCAGTTCTTC. Protein sequence: CASSPRENEQFF.